The rows below give T cell receptor beta chains drawn from one sample of a study of tumor-infiltrating lymphocytes in localized non-small cell lung cancer. Here immunoSEQ multiplex PCR was the method, and the copy in TCRdb shows in-frame clones only, minus some. The profile shows a few thousand clones, 50% to 60% of them singletons. Sequencing was done on a sample of uninvolved lung tissue not adjacent to the tumor. These receptors originate from a human donor with non-small cell lung cancer. Both conserved end residues are part of each CDR3. A D gene is named only where the DNA matches it firmly. Some rows have no size entry. The others give once, few or many, or a class for an expanded clone.

D gene,clone size,J gene,V gene,CDR3 protein
.,few,TRBJ1-1,TRBV29-1,CSVVQGNTEAFF
.,few,TRBJ2-1,TRBV5-5,CASTRQEYNEQFF
.,.,TRBJ1-2,TRBV5-4,CASSLEGRWGYTF
TRBD1,.,TRBJ1-4,TRBV7-2,CASSFLGTGNEKLFF
.,.,TRBJ2-3,TRBV7-2,CASSRDHTDTQYF
.,few,TRBJ2-1,TRBV4-3,CASSQERLREQFF
TRBD1,.,TRBJ2-3,TRBV7-6,CASSLVGGRGPDTQYF
.,.,TRBJ2-7,TRBV5-4,CASSASGIGSRIYEQYF
TRBD1,.,TRBJ2-5,TRBV2,CASSGTGQGAAGETQYF
.,.,TRBJ2-3,TRBV27,CASSLGSTQYF
.,few,TRBJ2-2,TRBV6-1,CASRFGNNGELFF
.,few,TRBJ1-2,TRBV19,CASSITSSNYGYTF
TRBD2,.,TRBJ2-2,TRBV5-1,CASSPGGITGELFF
.,few,TRBJ1-1,TRBV25-1,CASSEHGSYTEAFF
TRBD1,.,TRBJ1-3,TRBV30,CAWSRDSGAGNTIYF
.,few,TRBJ2-7,TRBV11-2,CASSLFPGTYEQYF
.,.,TRBJ2-3,TRBV11-3,CASSLLLGDTQYF
.,.,TRBJ2-3,TRBV7-2,CASSTRLEIPQDTQYF
.,.,TRBJ2-2,TRBV10-1,CASLDSNTGELFF
.,.,TRBJ2-5,TRBV27,CASRTGDQETQYF
.,.,TRBJ2-7,TRBV5-1,CASSLNLGHIYEQYF
.,few,TRBJ1-2,TRBV7-2,CASSLGTDYGYTF
.,.,TRBJ1-5,TRBV30,CAWRGGSGGNQPQHF
.,few,TRBJ2-2,TRBV19,CASSMDWGGELFF
.,.,TRBJ2-7,TRBV30,CAWSVETVFAYEQYF
.,few,TRBJ1-1,TRBV2,CASSDWATAFF